This T cell receptor (beta chain) comes out of a study of shared clonotypes between healthy human individuals. V was pared by 3 bases and J by 8 bases, with 10 bases between. The CDR3 is 12 amino acids. Germline V CDR1 and CDR2: SNHLY, FYNNEI. Naive CD8 isolation took CD45RO-negative cells positively selected for CCR7 and excluded terminally differentiated effector memory CD45RA+ cells. Generated by immunoSEQ multiplex PCR, the TCRdb table keeps only in-frame clones and is missing some. Here the sample spans about 2.1 million clones, about 94% being singletons. The sequence came from a man aged 18 to 30 in good health. Some clones in this sample may be carry-over from other donors' samples. The chain couples TRBV2 to TRBJ1-2; D is unclear. Sequencing was performed on naive CD8+ T cells from PBMCs. This CDR3 is CASSDLFWGYTF. The CDR3 coding sequence is TGTGCCAGCAGTGACTTGTTTTGGGGCTACACCTTC.